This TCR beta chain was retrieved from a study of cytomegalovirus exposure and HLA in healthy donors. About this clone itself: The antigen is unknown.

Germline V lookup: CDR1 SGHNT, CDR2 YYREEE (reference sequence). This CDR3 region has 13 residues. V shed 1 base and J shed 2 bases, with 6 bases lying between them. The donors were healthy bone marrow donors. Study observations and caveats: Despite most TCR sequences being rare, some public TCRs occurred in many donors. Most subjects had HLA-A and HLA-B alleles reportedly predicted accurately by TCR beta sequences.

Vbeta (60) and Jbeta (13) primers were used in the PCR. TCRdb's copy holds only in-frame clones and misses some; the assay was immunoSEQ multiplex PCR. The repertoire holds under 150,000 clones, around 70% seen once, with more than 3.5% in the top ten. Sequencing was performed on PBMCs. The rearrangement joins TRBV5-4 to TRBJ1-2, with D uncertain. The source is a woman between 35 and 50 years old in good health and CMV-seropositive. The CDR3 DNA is TGTGCCAGCAGCTTGCCCCCGAACTATGGCTACACCTTC. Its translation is CASSLPPNYGYTF.